This TCR beta chain was captured in a study of T cells in Graves' hyperthyroidism and ophthalmopathy. This CDR3 comprises 14 residues. Germline V gene data show CDR1 as GTSNPN and CDR2 as SVGIG (reference sequence). Trimming left V 1 base short and J 2 bases short, with 9 bases between. Drawn at first hyperthyroidism diagnosis, the blood sample preceded any ophthalmopathy symptoms. Researchers took RNA transcripts and amplified the TCR beta CDR3 regions from them. TCR CDR3 regions were first amplified by RT-PCR with HTBI primers. Each CDR3 protein is one row after TCRdb ran MiXCR on the multiplex PCR reads. The table has nearly 600,000 distinct CDR3 sequences, approximately 13% seen once.

V and J are TRBV30 and TRBJ2-1; D ambiguous. This TCR was recovered from a young woman with Graves' hyperthyroidism that later progressed to Graves' ophthalmopathy. Sequencing was carried out using blood. CDR3 DNA sequence: TGTGCCTGGAGTGCGACACCGCCCTACAATGAGCAGTTCTTC. It codes for CAWSATPPYNEQFF.